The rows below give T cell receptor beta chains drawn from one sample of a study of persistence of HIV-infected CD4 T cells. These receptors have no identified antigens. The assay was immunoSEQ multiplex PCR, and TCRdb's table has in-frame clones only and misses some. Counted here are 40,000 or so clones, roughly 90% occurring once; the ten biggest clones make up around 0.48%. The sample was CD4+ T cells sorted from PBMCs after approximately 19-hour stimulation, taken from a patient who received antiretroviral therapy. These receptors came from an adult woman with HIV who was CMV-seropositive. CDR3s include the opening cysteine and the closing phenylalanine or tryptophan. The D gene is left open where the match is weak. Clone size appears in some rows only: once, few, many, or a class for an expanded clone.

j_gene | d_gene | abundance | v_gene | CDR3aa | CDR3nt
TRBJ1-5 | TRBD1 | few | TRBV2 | CASSYTDRGHQPQHF | TGTGCCAGCAGCTACACCGACAGGGGCCATCAGCCCCAGCATTTT
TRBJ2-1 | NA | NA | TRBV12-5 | CASGPPGPSSYNEQFF | TGTGCTAGTGGTCCGCCGGGGCCGAGCTCCTACAATGAGCAGTTCTTC
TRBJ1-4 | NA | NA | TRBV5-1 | CASSLAPVNEKLFF | TGCGCCAGCAGCTTGGCGCCAGTTAATGAAAAACTGTTTTTT
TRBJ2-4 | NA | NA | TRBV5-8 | CASSLDTVRDIQYF | TGTGCCAGCAGCTTGGACACTGTCCGAGACATTCAGTACTTC
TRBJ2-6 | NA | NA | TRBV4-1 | CASSQLRTAGANVLTF | TGCGCCAGCAGCCAGTTGCGGACGGCTGGGGCCAACGTCCTGACTTTC
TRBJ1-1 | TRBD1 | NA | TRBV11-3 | CASSQRQGGSEAFF | TGTGCCAGCAGCCAAAGACAGGGAGGCTCTGAAGCTTTCTTT
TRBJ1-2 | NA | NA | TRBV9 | CASSSFGGAPNYGYTF | TGTGCCAGCAGCTCCTTTGGTGGAGCACCCAACTATGGCTACACCTTC
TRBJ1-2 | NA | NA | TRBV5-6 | CASSLGVRENYGYTF | TGTGCCAGCAGCTTGGGTGTCAGGGAAAACTATGGCTACACCTTC
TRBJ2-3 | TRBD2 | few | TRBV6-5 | CASSSRTSGGTDTQYF | TGTGCCAGCAGTTCACGGACTAGCGGGGGAACAGATACGCAGTATTTT
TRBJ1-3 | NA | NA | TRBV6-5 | CASSYKGSLSGNTIYF | TGTGCCAGCAGTTACAAAGGCTCACTCTCTGGAAACACCATATATTTT
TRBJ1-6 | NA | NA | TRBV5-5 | CASSLIAGYLNSPLHF | TGTGCCAGCAGCTTGATTGCCGGTTACCTGAATTCACCCCTCCACTTT